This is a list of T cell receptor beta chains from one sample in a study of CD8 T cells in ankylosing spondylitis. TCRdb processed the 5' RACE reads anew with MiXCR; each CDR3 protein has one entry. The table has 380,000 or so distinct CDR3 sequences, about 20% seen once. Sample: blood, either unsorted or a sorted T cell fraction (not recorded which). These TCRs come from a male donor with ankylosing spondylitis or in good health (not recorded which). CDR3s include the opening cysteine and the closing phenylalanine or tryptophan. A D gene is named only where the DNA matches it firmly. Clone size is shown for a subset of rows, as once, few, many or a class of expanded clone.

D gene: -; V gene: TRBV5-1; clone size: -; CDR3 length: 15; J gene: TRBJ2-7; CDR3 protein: CASSLKIGGTYEQYF; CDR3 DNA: TGCGCCAGCAGCTTGAAAATCGGGGGCACCTACGAGCAGTACTTC
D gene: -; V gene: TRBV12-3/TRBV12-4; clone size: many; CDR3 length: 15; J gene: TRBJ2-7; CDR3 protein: CASGLMRGGRDEQYF; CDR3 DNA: TGTGCCAGCGGCCTGATGAGGGGGGGGAGGGACGAGCAGTACTTC
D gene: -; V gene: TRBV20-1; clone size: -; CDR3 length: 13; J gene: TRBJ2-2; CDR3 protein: CSALLAVTGELFF; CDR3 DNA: TGCAGTGCCCTCCTAGCAGTTACCGGGGAGCTGTTTTTT
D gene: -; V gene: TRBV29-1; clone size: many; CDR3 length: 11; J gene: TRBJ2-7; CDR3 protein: CSVVDSYEQYF; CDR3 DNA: TGCAGCGTTGTGGACAGCTACGAGCAGTACTTC
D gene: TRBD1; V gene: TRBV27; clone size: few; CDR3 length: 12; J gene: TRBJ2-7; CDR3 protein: CASRGTVSEQYF; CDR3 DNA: TGTGCCAGCAGGGGGACAGTCTCCGAGCAGTACTTC
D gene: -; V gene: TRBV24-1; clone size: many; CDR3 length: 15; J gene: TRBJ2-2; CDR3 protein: CATSDQTSNTGELFF; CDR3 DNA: TGTGCCACCAGCGACCAAACTTCTAACACCGGGGAGCTGTTTTTT
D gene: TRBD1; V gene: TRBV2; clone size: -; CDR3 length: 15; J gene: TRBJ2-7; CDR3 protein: CASSELAGGAYEQYF; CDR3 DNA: TGTGCCAGCAGTGAACTAGCAGGGGGAGCCTACGAGCAGTACTTC
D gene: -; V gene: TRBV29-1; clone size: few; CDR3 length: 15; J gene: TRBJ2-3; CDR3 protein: CSVEHRDSLADTQYF; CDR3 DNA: TGCAGCGTGGAGCACCGGGACTCCCTTGCGGATACGCAGTATTTT
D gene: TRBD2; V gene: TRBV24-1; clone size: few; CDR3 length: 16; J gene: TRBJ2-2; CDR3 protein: CATSDLPLGGAGELFF; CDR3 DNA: TGTGCCACCAGTGATTTGCCCCTGGGGGGGGCCGGGGAGCTGTTTTTT
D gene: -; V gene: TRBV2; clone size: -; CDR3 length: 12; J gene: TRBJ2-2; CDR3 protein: CAVFRDSGELFF; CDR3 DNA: TGTGCCGTTTTTAGGGATTCCGGGGAGCTGTTTTTT
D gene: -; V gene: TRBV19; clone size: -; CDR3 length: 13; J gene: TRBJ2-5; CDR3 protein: CASSTRQGETQYF; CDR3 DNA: TGTGCCAGTAGTACCCGACAAGGAGAGACCCAGTACTTC
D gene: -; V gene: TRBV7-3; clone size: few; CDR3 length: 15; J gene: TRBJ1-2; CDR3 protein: CASSLDGQLAYGYTF; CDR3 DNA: TGTGCCAGCAGCTTAGATGGACAGTTGGCCTATGGCTACACCTTC
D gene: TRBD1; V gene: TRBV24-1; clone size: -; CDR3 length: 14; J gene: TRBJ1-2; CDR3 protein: CATSDPDRVAGYTF; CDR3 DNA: TGTGCCACCAGTGATCCTGACAGGGTGGCTGGCTACACCTTC
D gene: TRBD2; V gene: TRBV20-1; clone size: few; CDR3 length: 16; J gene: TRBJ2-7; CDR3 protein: CSARDWLSGGRDEQYF; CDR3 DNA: TGCAGTGCTAGAGATTGGCTTAGCGGGGGCCGGGACGAGCAGTACTTC
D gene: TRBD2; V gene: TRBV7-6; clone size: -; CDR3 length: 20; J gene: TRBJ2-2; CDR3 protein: CASSLPGTSGGAFDTGELFF; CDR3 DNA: TGTGCCAGCAGCCTACCCGGGACTAGCGGGGGGGCATTTGACACCGGGGAGCTGTTTTTT
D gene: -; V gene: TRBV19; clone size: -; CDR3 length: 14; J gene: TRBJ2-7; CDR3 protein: CASSIVAGHYEQYF; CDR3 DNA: TGTGCCAGTAGTATAGTCGCAGGCCACTACGAGCAGTACTTC
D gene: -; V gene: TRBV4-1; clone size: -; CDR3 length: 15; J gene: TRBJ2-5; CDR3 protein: CASSQVWIGGETQYF; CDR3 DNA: TGCGCCAGCAGCCAAGTATGGATTGGGGGAGAGACCCAGTACTTC
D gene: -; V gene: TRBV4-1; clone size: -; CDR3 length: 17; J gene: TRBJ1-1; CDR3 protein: CASSQEVWTMSDTEAFF; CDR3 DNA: TGCGCCAGCAGCCAAGAAGTATGGACCATGTCCGATACTGAAGCTTTCTTT
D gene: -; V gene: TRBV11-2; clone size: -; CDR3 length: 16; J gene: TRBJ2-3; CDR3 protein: CASSAPSVSGEDTQYF; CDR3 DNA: TGTGCCAGCAGCGCACCCAGCGTTTCGGGCGAGGATACGCAGTATTTT
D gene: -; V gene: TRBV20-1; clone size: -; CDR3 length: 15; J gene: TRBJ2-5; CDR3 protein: CSAPHRRQWRETQYF; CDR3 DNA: TGCAGTGCCCCCCACCGACGACAGTGGAGGGAGACCCAGTACTTC
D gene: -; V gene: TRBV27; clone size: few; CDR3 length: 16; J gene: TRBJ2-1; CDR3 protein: CASSQDPGSIYNEQFF; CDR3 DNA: TGTGCCAGCAGTCAGGATCCAGGGTCAATATACAATGAGCAGTTCTTC
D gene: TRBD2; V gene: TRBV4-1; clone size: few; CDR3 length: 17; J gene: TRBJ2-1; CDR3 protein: CASSHRRLAGPYNEQFF; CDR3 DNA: TGCGCCAGCAGCCACCGAAGACTAGCGGGGCCCTACAATGAGCAGTTCTTC
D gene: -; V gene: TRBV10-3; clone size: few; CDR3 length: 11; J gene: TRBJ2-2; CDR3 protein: CAISSIGELFF; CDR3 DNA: TGTGCCATCAGCAGTATCGGGGAGCTGTTTTTT
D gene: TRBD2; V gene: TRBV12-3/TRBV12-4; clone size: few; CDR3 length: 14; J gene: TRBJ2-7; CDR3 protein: CASSLTSGGGEQYF; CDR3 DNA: TGTGCCAGCAGCCTGACTAGCGGGGGAGGCGAGCAGTACTTC
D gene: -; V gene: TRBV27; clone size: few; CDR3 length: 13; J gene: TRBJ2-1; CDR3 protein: CASSFPDMDEQFF; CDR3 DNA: TGTGCCAGCAGTTTCCCCGACATGGATGAGCAGTTCTTC
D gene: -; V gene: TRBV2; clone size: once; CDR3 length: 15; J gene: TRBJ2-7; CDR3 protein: CASTPWGANSYEQYF; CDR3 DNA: TGTGCCAGCACTCCTTGGGGGGCTAACTCCTACGAGCAGTACTTC
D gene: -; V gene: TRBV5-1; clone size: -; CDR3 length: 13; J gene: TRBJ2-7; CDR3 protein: CASSLGGGAEQYF; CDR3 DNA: TGCGCCAGCAGCTTGGGTGGCGGTGCCGAGCAGTACTTC
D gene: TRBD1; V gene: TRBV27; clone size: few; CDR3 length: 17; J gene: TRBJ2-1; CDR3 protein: CASSSSTGPHAYNEQFF; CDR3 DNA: TGTGCCAGCAGTTCGTCGACAGGGCCCCACGCCTACAATGAGCAGTTCTTC
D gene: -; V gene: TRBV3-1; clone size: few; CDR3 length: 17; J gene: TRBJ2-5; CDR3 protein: CASSQDPPGVVRETQYF; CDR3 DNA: TGTGCCAGCAGCCAAGACCCTCCGGGGGTCGTTCGGGAGACCCAGTACTTC
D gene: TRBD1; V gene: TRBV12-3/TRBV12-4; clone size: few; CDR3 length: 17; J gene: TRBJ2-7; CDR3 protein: CASSTPTRDRPPGEQYF; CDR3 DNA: TGTGCCAGCAGCACTCCTACCCGGGACAGACCTCCGGGCGAGCAGTACTTC
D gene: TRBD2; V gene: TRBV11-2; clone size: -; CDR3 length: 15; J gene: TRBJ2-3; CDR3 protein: CASIIGRGGFDTQYF; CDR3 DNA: TGTGCCAGCATTATAGGGCGGGGGGGCTTCGATACGCAGTATTTT
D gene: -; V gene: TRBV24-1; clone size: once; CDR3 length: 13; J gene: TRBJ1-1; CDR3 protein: CATSDWGAEEAFF; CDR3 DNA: TGTGCCACCAGTGATTGGGGGGCAGAAGAAGCTTTCTTT
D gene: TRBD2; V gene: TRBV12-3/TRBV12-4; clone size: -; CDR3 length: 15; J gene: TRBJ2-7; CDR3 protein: CASSSGGLTTYEQYF; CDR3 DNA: TGTGCCAGCAGTTCGGGAGGCCTGACTACCTACGAGCAGTACTTC
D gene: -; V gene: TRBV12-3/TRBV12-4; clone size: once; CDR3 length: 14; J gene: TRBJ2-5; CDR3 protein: CASSPGMDWRTQYF; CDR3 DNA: TGTGCCAGCAGTCCGGGGATGGATTGGCGGACCCAGTACTTC
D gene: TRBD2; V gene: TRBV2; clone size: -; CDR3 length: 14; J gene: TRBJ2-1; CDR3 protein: CASPTGTSGYEQFF; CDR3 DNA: TGTGCCAGCCCTACAGGGACTAGCGGGTACGAGCAGTTCTTC
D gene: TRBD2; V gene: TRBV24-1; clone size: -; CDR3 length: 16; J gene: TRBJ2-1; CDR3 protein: CATSDTGLAPYNEQFF; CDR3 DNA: TGTGCCACCAGTGATACTGGACTAGCACCCTACAATGAGCAGTTCTTC
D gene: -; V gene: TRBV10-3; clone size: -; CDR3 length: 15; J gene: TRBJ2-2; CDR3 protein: CAINQGGLNTGELFF; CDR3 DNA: TGTGCCATCAACCAGGGGGGACTCAACACCGGGGAGCTGTTTTTT
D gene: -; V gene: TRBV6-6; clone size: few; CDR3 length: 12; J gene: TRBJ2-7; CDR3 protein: CASSYSEGEQYF; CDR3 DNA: TGTGCCAGCAGTTACTCAGAGGGGGAGCAGTACTTC
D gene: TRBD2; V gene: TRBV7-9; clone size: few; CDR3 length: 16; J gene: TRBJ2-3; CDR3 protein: CASSQTSGGHTDTQYF; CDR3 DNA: TGTGCCAGCAGCCAGACTAGCGGGGGCCACACAGATACGCAGTATTTT
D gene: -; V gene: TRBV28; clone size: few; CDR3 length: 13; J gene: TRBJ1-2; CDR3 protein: CASDRTANYGYTF; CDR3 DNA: TGTGCCAGCGACAGGACCGCGAACTATGGCTACACCTTC
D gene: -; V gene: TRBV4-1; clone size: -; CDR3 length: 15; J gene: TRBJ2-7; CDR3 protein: CASSQGQPNTYEQYF; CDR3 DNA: TGCGCCAGCAGCCAAGGCCAGCCTAATACCTACGAGCAGTACTTC
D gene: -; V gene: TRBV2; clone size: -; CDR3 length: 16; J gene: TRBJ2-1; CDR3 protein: CASSEGLSGGDNEQFF; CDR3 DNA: TGTGCCAGCAGTGAAGGCCTCAGTGGGGGTGACAATGAGCAGTTCTTC
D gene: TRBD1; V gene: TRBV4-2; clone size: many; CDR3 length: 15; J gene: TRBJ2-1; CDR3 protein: CASSQGTGDYNEQFF; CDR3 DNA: TGTGCCAGCAGCCAAGGGACAGGGGACTACAATGAGCAGTTCTTC
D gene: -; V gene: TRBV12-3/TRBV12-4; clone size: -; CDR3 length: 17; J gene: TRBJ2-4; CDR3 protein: CASSPTGQFLAKNIQYF; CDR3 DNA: TGTGCCAGCAGTCCAACAGGACAGTTCCTAGCCAAAAACATTCAGTACTTC
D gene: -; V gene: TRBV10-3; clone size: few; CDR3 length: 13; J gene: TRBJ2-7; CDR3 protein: CAISESVGGEQYF; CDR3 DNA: TGTGCCATCAGTGAGTCGGTGGGGGGCGAGCAGTACTTC
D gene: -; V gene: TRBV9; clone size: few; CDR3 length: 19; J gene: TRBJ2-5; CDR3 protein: CASKPSLQISVTQEETQYF; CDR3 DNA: TGTGCCAGCAAACCGTCACTTCAAATCAGCGTTACCCAGGAAGAGACCCAGTACTTC
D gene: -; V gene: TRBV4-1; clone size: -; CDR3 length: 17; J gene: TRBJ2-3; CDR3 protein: CASSQLAPGTKTDTQYF; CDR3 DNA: TGCGCCAGCAGCCAACTAGCACCGGGGACAAAAACAGATACGCAGTATTTT
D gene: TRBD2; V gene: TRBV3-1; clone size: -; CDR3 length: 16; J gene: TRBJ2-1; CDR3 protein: CASSQDWLAGGAEQFF; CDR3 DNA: TGTGCCAGCAGCCAAGATTGGCTAGCGGGGGGCGCTGAGCAGTTCTTC
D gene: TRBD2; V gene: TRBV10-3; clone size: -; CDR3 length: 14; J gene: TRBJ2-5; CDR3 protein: CAISPSGGRETQYF; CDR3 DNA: TGTGCCATCAGCCCTAGCGGGGGGCGGGAGACCCAGTACTTC
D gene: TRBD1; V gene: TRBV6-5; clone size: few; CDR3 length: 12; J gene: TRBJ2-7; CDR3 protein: CASSDRDYEQYF; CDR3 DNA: TGTGCCAGCAGCGACAGGGACTACGAGCAGTACTTC
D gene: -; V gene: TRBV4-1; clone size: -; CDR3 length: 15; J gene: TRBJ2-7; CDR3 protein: CASSQDSQTSYEQYF; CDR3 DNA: TGCGCCAGCAGCCAAGATTCACAGACCTCCTACGAGCAGTACTTC
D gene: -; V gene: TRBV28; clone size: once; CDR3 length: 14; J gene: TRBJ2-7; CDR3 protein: CASKIGAGAYEQYF; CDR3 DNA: TGTGCCAGCAAGATTGGGGCAGGGGCCTACGAGCAGTACTTC
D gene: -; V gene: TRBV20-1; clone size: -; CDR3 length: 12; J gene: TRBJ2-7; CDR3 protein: CSASRGRVEQYF; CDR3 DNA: TGCAGTGCTAGTCGCGGCAGGGTCGAGCAGTACTTC
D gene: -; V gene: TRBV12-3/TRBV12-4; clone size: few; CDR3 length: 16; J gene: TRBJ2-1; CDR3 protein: CASSFGPLRSYNEQFF; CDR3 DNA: TGTGCCAGCAGTTTTGGCCCTTTAAGGTCCTACAATGAGCAGTTCTTC
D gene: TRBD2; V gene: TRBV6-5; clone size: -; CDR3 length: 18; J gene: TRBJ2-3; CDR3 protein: CASSYSPLLAGETDTQYF; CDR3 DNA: TGTGCCAGCAGTTACTCGCCCCTACTAGCGGGGGAGACAGATACGCAGTATTTT